These T cell receptor beta chains were read from a single sample in a study of T cell changes during pregnancy in multiple sclerosis. Some clones are missing from TCRdb's copy, which holds only in-frame ones; the method was immunoSEQ multiplex PCR. In the table there are tens of thousands of clones, approximately 94% of which are singletons. This material consisted of CD4+ T cells from peripheral blood mononuclear cells, taken in the third trimester of pregnancy. The source is a female donor with multiple sclerosis, enrolled in a pregnancy study. CDR3s include the opening cysteine and the closing phenylalanine or tryptophan. The D gene is left open where the match is weak. The listing skips clone size in some rows; elsewhere it reads once, few, many or a size class.

d_call,clone_size,v_call,j_call,cdr3_aa,cdr3_nt
-,-,TRBV21-1,TRBJ1-5,CASSSRTPDSGGSQPQHF,TGTGCCAGCAGCTCTCGAACCCCTGACAGCGGGGGTAGTCAGCCCCAGCATTTT
-,-,TRBV27,TRBJ1-5,CASSENGGNQPQHF,TGTGCCAGCAGTGAGAACGGGGGAAATCAGCCCCAGCATTTT
-,-,TRBV11-2,TRBJ2-2,CASRLLRTGELFF,TGTGCCAGCAGGCTCTTGAGGACCGGGGAGCTGTTTTTT
-,-,TRBV2,TRBJ2-1,CASRPGTNYNEQFF,TGTGCCAGCAGACCCGGGACAAACTACAATGAGCAGTTCTTC
-,-,TRBV11-2,TRBJ2-7,CASSLEGGRTYEQYF,TGTGCCAGCAGCTTAGAAGGCGGTAGAACCTACGAGCAGTACTTC
TRBD1,-,TRBV27,TRBJ2-7,CASRPGQVSYEQYF,TGTGCCAGCAGACCGGGACAGGTCTCCTACGAGCAGTACTTC
TRBD2,-,TRBV2,TRBJ2-2,CASSPVLAGTGELFF,TGTGCCAGCAGCCCTGTGTTAGCGGGGACCGGGGAGCTGTTTTTT
-,-,TRBV5-1,TRBJ1-6,CASSLEGGRGETLHF,TGCGCCAGCAGCTTGGAGGGGGGGAGGGGTGAGACCCTCCACTTT
TRBD1,-,TRBV5-4,TRBJ2-7,CASSPGQGVPWEQYF,TGTGCCAGCAGCCCGGGACAGGGGGTACCCTGGGAGCAGTACTTC
-,-,TRBV7-6,TRBJ1-2,CASSFPGAGGYTF,TGTGCCAGCAGCTTCCCAGGGGCTGGTGGCTACACCTTC
-,-,TRBV11-2,TRBJ1-3,CASSPGFVSGNTIYF,TGTGCCAGCAGCCCGGGATTCGTCTCTGGAAACACCATATATTTT
TRBD1,-,TRBV7-3,TRBJ1-1,CASSLTGGETEAFF,TGTGCCAGCAGCTTAACAGGGGGCGAGACTGAAGCTTTCTTT
TRBD2,few,TRBV5-1,TRBJ2-7,CASSLTSGGRSVEQYF,TGCGCCAGCAGCCTGACTAGCGGGGGGCGATCTGTTGAGCAGTACTTC
-,-,TRBV6-5,TRBJ2-7,CASSYGGSGSYEQYF,TGTGCCAGCAGTTACGGCGGTAGCGGCTCCTACGAGCAGTACTTC
-,-,TRBV4-3,TRBJ1-6,CASSQGRNNSPLHF,TGCGCCAGCAGCCAAGGCAGAAATAATTCACCCCTCCACTTT
-,-,TRBV5-1,TRBJ1-2,CASSLVGTSGYTF,TGCGCCAGCAGCTTGGTCGGGACAAGTGGCTACACCTTC
-,-,TRBV15,TRBJ2-6,CATSRAASGANVLTF,TGTGCCACCAGCAGAGCCGCGTCCGGGGCCAACGTCCTGACTTTC
-,-,TRBV6-5,TRBJ2-2,CASSYRRGFNTGELFF,TGTGCCAGCAGTTACCGCCGAGGGTTCAACACCGGGGAGCTGTTTTTT
-,few,TRBV9,TRBJ1-2,CASSVARDSYGYTF,TGTGCCAGCAGCGTAGCTAGAGACAGCTATGGCTACACCTTC
TRBD1,once,TRBV5-1,TRBJ2-6,CASSLQGASSSGANVLTF,TGCGCCAGCAGCTTACAGGGGGCGAGCAGTTCTGGGGCCAACGTCCTGACTTTC
-,-,TRBV19,TRBJ1-4,CASSIGGSATNEKLFF,TGTGCCAGTAGTATTGGTGGGAGTGCAACTAATGAAAAACTGTTTTTT
-,-,TRBV11-2,TRBJ1-1,CASSLAGGGLNTEAFF,TGTGCCAGCAGCTTAGCCGGAGGAGGACTTAACACTGAAGCTTTCTTT
TRBD1,-,TRBV5-1,TRBJ1-4,CASSLKPTTRQGEKLFF,TGCGCCAGCAGCTTAAAACCCACCACCCGACAGGGTGAAAAACTGTTTTTT
TRBD1,-,TRBV5-1,TRBJ2-7,CASTSGGLYEQYF,TGCGCCAGCACTTCAGGGGGCCTCTACGAGCAGTACTTC
-,-,TRBV6-6,TRBJ1-1,CASSYSGGGGTEAFF,TGTGCCAGCAGTTACTCGGGGGGAGGGGGCACTGAAGCTTTCTTT
-,-,TRBV2,TRBJ2-6,CASRQSPGANVLTF,TGTGCCAGCAGACAGTCCCCTGGGGCCAACGTCCTGACTTTC
-,-,TRBV19,TRBJ2-5,CASSLDLTKVETQYF,TGTGCCAGTAGTCTGGACTTGACAAAGGTGGAGACCCAGTACTTC
TRBD2,-,TRBV9,TRBJ2-1,CASSARTSGRAYNEQFF,TGTGCCAGCAGCGCCAGGACTAGCGGGAGGGCCTACAATGAGCAGTTCTTC
-,-,TRBV30,TRBJ2-1,CAWSVQVSNEQFF,TGTGCCTGGAGTGTACAGGTATCGAATGAGCAGTTCTTC
TRBD1,once,TRBV7-9,TRBJ2-7,CASSFGQGAVEQYF,TGTGCCAGCAGCTTTGGGCAGGGGGCAGTCGAGCAGTACTTC
-,-,TRBV2,TRBJ2-2,CASSEVLRGSGELFF,TGTGCCAGCAGTGAAGTGCTTCGGGGGAGCGGGGAGCTGTTTTTT
-,-,TRBV27,TRBJ2-3,CASSLAGLVDTQYF,TGTGCCAGCAGTTTAGCGGGTCTAGTAGATACGCAGTATTTT
TRBD1,-,TRBV7-2,TRBJ2-7,CASSVPGQGASEQYF,TGTGCCAGCAGCGTACCGGGACAGGGGGCGAGCGAGCAGTACTTC
TRBD1,-,TRBV5-1,TRBJ1-1,CASSPGTARGTEAFF,TGCGCCAGCAGCCCCGGGACAGCCCGGGGCACTGAAGCTTTCTTT
-,-,TRBV7-2,TRBJ2-7,CASSLAGSGGVEQYF,TGTGCCAGCAGCTTAGCGGGGAGTGGTGGTGTCGAGCAGTACTTC
-,-,TRBV12-2,TRBJ2-7,CASRFHEEGYEQYF,TGTGCAAGTCGCTTCCACGAGGAGGGATACGAGCAGTACTTC
-,-,TRBV27,TRBJ1-6,CASSLKAPGHLYNSPLHF,TGTGCCAGCAGTTTAAAGGCACCGGGACATCTCTATAATTCACCCCTCCACTTT
TRBD2,-,TRBV9,TRBJ2-5,CASSVGLAGGSYQETQYF,TGTGCCAGCAGCGTAGGTCTAGCGGGGGGGTCGTACCAAGAGACCCAGTACTTC
-,-,TRBV6-5,TRBJ1-1,CASSQSSEAFF,TGTGCCAGCAGCCAGTCCTCTGAAGCTTTCTTT
-,-,TRBV10-2,TRBJ2-7,CASSHGQRVVEQYF,TGCGCCAGCAGTCACGGACAGAGGGTAGTGGAGCAGTACTTC
-,-,TRBV7-2,TRBJ1-5,CASSWGGVNNQPQHF,TGTGCCAGCAGCTGGGGAGGGGTAAACAATCAGCCCCAGCATTTT
TRBD2,-,TRBV6-1,TRBJ2-5,CASRSGAQYF,TGTGCCAGTCGGAGCGGGGCCCAGTACTTC
-,-,TRBV11-2,TRBJ2-1,CASSFKGDEQFF,TGTGCCAGCAGCTTTAAAGGGGATGAGCAGTTCTTC
TRBD1,-,TRBV5-1,TRBJ2-5,CASSSGQGGQETQYF,TGCGCCAGCAGCTCCGGACAGGGAGGTCAAGAGACCCAGTACTTC
TRBD2,-,TRBV2,TRBJ2-1,CASSEVGGPNNEQFF,TGTGCCAGCAGTGAGGTGGGAGGGCCGAACAATGAGCAGTTCTTC
-,-,TRBV10-1,TRBJ2-3,CASSARQTDTQYF,TGCGCCAGCAGTGCGAGACAGACAGATACGCAGTATTTT
TRBD2,-,TRBV11-2,TRBJ2-2,CASSSRGGPNTGELFF,TGTGCCAGCAGCTCCCGCGGGGGGCCTAACACCGGGGAGCTGTTTTTT
-,-,TRBV6-5,TRBJ2-1,CASSRLGNEQFF,TGTGCCAGCAGCAGACTAGGCAATGAGCAGTTCTTC
-,few,TRBV11-2,TRBJ1-2,CASSFLLLNSGYTF,TGTGCCAGCAGCTTCCTTCTGCTCAATAGTGGCTACACCTTC
TRBD2,-,TRBV19,TRBJ2-2,CASRREVGELFF,TGTGCCAGTAGACGGGAGGTCGGGGAGCTGTTTTTT
TRBD2,-,TRBV30,TRBJ2-5,CAWKGGLAAQYF,TGTGCCTGGAAAGGCGGGCTAGCGGCCCAGTACTTC
TRBD2,-,TRBV7-8,TRBJ2-1,CASSFSGRNNEQFF,TGTGCCAGCAGTTTTAGCGGGAGGAACAATGAGCAGTTCTTC
TRBD2,-,TRBV4-2,TRBJ2-7,CASSQPGTSVYEQYF,TGTGCCAGCAGCCAACCCGGGACTAGCGTCTACGAGCAGTACTTC
-,-,TRBV5-4,TRBJ1-5,CASSLDGGGGGQPQHF,TGTGCCAGCAGCTTGGACGGGGGCGGGGGCGGTCAGCCCCAGCATTTT
TRBD1,-,TRBV25-1,TRBJ2-7,CASRDGQGVYEQYF,TGTGCCAGCAGAGACGGACAGGGCGTCTACGAGCAGTACTTC
TRBD1,-,TRBV19,TRBJ1-1,CASSIVGQGNTEAFF,TGTGCCAGTAGTATAGTGGGACAGGGGAACACTGAAGCTTTCTTT
TRBD1,-,TRBV7-3,TRBJ2-1,CASSSGQISYNEQFF,TGTGCCAGCAGCTCGGGACAGATCTCCTACAATGAGCAGTTCTTC
-,-,TRBV6-1,TRBJ1-3,CASSEKGEGNTIYF,TGTGCCAGCAGTGAGAAGGGAGAAGGAAACACCATATATTTT
TRBD2,-,TRBV4-1,TRBJ2-2,CASSIPLGKRGQEELFF,TGCGCCAGCAGCATACCCCTAGGCAAGCGGGGTCAGGAGGAGCTGTTTTTT
-,once,TRBV6-6,TRBJ2-2,CASSYGEGGTGELFF,TGTGCCAGCAGTTACGGGGAGGGGGGGACCGGGGAGCTGTTTTTT